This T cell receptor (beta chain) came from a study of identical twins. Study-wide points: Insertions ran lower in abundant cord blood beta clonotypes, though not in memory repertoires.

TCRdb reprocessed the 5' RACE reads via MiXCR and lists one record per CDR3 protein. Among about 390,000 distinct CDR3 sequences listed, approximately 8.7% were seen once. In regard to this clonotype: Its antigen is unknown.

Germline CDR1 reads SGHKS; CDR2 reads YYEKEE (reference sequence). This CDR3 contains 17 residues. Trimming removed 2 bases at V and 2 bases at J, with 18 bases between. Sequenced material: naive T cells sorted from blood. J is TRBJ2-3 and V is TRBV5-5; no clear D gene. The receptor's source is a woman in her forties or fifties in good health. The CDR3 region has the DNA TGTGCCAGCAGCTTCGTTTCTTCGGTTTCCCTCACAGATACGCAGTATTTT. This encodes CASSFVSSVSLTDTQYF.